The 8 T cell receptor beta chains reported below all come from one sample, sequenced in a study of shared clonotypes between healthy human individuals. Sequenced by immunoSEQ multiplex PCR; TCRdb stores in-frame clones only, minus some. The sample contains about 2.4 million clones, approximately 92% of which appear only once. Material: naive CD4+ T cells sorted from blood. Subset noted: CD45RA+ positively selected. Every receptor here comes from a man aged 18 to 29 in good health.

This chain uses TRBV11-2 with TRBJ1-2; 8 nucleotides match TRBD1. This CDR3 comprises 16 residues. With 4 bases clipped from V and 2 bases from J, the junction kept 9 bases outside the gene matches. Per germline, CDR1 SGHAT and CDR2 FQNNGV. This chain's CDR3 is CASSSQSDRGNYGYTF. The CDR3 coding sequence is TGTGCCAGCAGCTCCCAAAGCGACAGGGGCAACTATGGCTACACCTTC.

This clone was recorded once. The chain recombines TRBV9 with TRBJ2-5; 8 positions match TRBD1. The ends lost 0 bases at V and 7 bases at J; junction bases unmatched: 8. CDR3 length: 15 amino acids. Germline-derived CDR1 and CDR2 are SGDLS and YYNGEE. In DNA, the CDR3 is TGTGCCAGCAGCGTAGGCGACAGGGGCTTGGGGACCCAGTACTTC. This codes for CASSVGDRGLGTQYF.

This chain connects TRBV30 to TRBJ2-1; the match to TRBD2 covers 14 bases. With V trimmed by 0 bases and J by 8 bases, 3 bases remained unmatched. The CDR3 spans 15 residues. Germline V gene sequence: CDR1 GTSNPN, CDR2 SVGIG (reference sequence). The CDR3 DNA is TGTGCCTGGAGTGTACGACTAGCGGGAGGGGATGAGCAGTTCTTC. It translates to CAWSVRLAGGDEQFF.

The genes are TRBV10-3 and TRBJ2-7; 11 positions agree with TRBD2. The CDR3 covers 19 residues. The V segment lost 6 bases and the J segment 0 bases; nucleotides outside the gene matches: 16. Germline V gene lookup returns CDR1 ENHRY and CDR2 SYGVKD. CDR3 nucleotide sequence: TGTGCCATCAGGAATGTCGTGGGACTAGCGGCCCTCCCCTCCTACGAGCAGTACTTC. The encoded protein is CAIRNVVGLAALPSYEQYF.

About this clone itself: Within the sample, other DNA sequences also encode this same CDR3. The J gene is TRBJ2-7, the V gene TRBV5-4; 9 nucleotides line up with TRBD2. Per germline, CDR1 SGHNT and CDR2 YYREEE (reference sequence). Losses at the gene ends were 4 bases for V and 3 bases for J; bases not matched to a gene: 5. The CDR3 length is 14 residues. CDR3 residues: CASSLGLASYEQYF. The DNA for the CDR3 is TGTGCCAGCAGCCTGGGACTAGCTAGCTACGAGCAGTACTTC.

The chain is built from TRBV6-4 and TRBJ1-2, with a weak D call TRBD1 (5 bases). The germline CDR1 and CDR2 sequences are MRHNA and SNTAGT. The CDR3 totals 11 residues. V was pared by 5 bases and J by 4 bases, with 5 bases between. The chain's CDR3 is CASSQGYGYTF. CDR3 in DNA: TGTGCCAGCAGTCAGGGCTATGGCTACACCTTC.

The chain employs TRBV11-2 and TRBJ2-4; D gene ambiguous. The CDR3 totals 14 residues. The V end was cut by 0 bases, the J end by 5 bases, with 8 bases between. The germline V gene has CDR1 SGHAT and CDR2 FQNNGV. CDR3: CASSLDYSQNIQYF. In nucleotides, the CDR3 is TGTGCCAGCAGCTTAGATTACAGTCAAAACATTCAGTACTTC.

The chain uses TRBV12-5 and TRBJ2-2; TRBD2 might be the D (6 bases). The CDR3 runs to 17 residues. V gave up 1 base and J gave up 1 base, with 13 bases separating them. The V gene's germline CDR1 is LGHNT and CDR2 FRNRAP. This CDR3 is CASGLASGPQNTGELFF. The CDR3 DNA reads TGTGCTAGTGGTTTGGCCAGCGGGCCTCAGAACACCGGGGAGCTGTTTTTT.